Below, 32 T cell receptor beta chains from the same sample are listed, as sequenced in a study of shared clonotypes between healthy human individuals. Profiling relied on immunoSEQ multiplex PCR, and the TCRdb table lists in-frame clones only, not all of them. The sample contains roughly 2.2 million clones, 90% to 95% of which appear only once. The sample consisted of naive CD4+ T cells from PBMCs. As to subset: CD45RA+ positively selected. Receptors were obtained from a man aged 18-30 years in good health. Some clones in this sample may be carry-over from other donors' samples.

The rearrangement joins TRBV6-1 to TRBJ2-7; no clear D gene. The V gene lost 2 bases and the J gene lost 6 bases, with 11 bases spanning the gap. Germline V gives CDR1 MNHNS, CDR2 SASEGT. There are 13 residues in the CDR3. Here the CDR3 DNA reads TGTGCCAGCAGTGAATTCGGTCCATCCGAGCAGTACTTC. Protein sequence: CASSEFGPSEQYF.

CDR3 sequence (DNA): TGTGCCAGTAGTATAAATCGGGCAGGGAGCTCTGGAAACACCATATATTTT. Its translation is CASSINRAGSSGNTIYF. This chain connects TRBV19 to TRBJ1-3; D perhaps matches TRBD1 (5 bases). Trimming removed 2 bases from V and 0 bases from J, with 14 bases in between. This CDR3 contains 17 residues. Germline CDR1 and CDR2: LNHDA and SQIVND (reference sequence).

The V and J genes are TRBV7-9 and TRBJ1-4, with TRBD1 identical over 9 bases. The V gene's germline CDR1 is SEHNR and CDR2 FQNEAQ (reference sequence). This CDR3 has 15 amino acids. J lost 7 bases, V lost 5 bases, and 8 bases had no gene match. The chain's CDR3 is CASSPQGALGEKLFF. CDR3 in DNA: TGTGCCAGCAGCCCACAGGGGGCCTTGGGTGAAAAACTGTTTTTT.

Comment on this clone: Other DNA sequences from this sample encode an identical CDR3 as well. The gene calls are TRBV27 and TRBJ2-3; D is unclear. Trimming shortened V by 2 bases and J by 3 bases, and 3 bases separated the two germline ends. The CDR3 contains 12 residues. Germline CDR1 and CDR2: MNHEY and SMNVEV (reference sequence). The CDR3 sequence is CASSLGTDTQYF. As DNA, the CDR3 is TGTGCCAGCAGTTTAGGTACAGATACGCAGTATTTT.

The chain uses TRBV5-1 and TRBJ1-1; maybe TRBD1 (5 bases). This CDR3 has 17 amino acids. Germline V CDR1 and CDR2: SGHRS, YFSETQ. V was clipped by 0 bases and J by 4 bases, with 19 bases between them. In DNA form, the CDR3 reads TGCGCCAGCAGCTTGGTCTTTGGGACCCCCGATAGCACTGAAGCTTTCTTT. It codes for CASSLVFGTPDSTEAFF.

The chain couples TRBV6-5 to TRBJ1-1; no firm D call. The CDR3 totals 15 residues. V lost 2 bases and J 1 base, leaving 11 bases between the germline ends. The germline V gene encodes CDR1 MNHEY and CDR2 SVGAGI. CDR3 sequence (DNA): TGTGCCAGCAGTTACAGTTTCGAGGAGAACACTGAAGCTTTCTTT. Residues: CASSYSFEENTEAFF.

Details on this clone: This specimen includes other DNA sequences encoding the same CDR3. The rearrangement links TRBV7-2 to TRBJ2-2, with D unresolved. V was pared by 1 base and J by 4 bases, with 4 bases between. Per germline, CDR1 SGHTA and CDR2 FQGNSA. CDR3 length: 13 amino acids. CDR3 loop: CASSLGGTGELFF. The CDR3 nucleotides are TGTGCCAGCAGCTTAGGGGGCACCGGGGAGCTGTTTTTT. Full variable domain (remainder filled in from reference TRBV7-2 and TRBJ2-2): GAGVSQSPSNKVTEKGKDVELRCDPISGHTALYWYRQSLGQGLEFLIYFQGNSAPDKSGLPSDRFSAERTGGSVSTLTIQRTQQEDSAVYLCASSLGGTGELFFGEGSRLTVL.

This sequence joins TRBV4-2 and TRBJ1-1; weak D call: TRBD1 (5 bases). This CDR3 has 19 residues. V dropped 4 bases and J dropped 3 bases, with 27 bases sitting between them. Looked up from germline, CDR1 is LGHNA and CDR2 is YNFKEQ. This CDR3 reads CASSLPAGFGDWGDTEAFF. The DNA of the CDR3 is TGTGCCAGCAGCCTACCCGCGGGATTCGGGGATTGGGGGGACACTGAAGCTTTCTTT.

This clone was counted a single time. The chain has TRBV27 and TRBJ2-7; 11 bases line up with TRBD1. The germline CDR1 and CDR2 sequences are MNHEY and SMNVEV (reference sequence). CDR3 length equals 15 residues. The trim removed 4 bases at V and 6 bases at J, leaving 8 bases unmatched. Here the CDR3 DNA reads TGTGCCAGCAGTTCATCCGGGACAGGGGGGCTCGAGCAGTACTTC. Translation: CASSSSGTGGLEQYF.

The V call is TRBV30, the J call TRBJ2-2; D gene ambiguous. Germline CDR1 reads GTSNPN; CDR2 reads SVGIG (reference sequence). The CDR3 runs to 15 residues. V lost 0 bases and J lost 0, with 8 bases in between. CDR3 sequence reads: CAWSVRVTNTGELFF. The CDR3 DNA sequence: TGTGCCTGGAGTGTACGTGTCACGAACACCGGGGAGCTGTTTTTT.

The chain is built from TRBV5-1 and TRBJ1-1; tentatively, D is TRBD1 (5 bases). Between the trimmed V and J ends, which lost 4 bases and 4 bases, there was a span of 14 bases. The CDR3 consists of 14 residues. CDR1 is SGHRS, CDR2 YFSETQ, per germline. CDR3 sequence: CASSGEGRGTEAFF. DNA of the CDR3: TGCGCCAGCAGCGGCGAGGGACGGGGCACTGAAGCTTTCTTT.

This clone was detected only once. The CDR3 sequence is CASSAHNEQFF. CDR3 DNA sequence: TGTGCCAGCAGCGCCCACAATGAGCAGTTCTTC. The rearrangement uses TRBV7-2 and TRBJ2-1; D not resolved. The CDR3 totals 11 residues. V dropped 5 bases and J dropped 5 bases, with 4 bases sitting between them. Germline V lookup: CDR1 SGHTA, CDR2 FQGNSA.

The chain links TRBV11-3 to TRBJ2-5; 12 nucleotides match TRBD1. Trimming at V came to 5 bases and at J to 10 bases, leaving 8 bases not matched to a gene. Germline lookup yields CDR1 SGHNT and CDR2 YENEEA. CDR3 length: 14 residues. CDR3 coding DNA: TGTGCCAGCAGCCGGGACAGGGGGCGCCCCTGCCAGTACTTC. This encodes CASSRDRGRPCQYF.

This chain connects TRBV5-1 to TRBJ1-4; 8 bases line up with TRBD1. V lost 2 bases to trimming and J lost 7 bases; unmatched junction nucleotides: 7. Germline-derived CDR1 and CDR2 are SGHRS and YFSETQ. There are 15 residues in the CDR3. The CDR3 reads CASSLQQGGGEKLFF. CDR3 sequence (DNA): TGCGCCAGCAGCTTACAACAGGGGGGAGGTGAAAAACTGTTTTTT. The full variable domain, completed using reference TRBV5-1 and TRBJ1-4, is KAGVTQTPRYLIKTRGQQVTLSCSPISGHRSVSWYQQTPGQGLQFLFEYFSETQRNKGNFPGRFSGRQFSNSRSEMNVSTLELGDSALYLCASSLQQGGGEKLFFGSGTQLSVL.

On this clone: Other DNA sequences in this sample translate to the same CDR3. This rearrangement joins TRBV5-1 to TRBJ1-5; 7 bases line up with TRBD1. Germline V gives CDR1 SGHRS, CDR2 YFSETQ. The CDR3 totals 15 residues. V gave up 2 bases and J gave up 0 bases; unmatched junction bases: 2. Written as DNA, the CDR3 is TGCGCCAGCAGCTTACAGGGGTATAGCAATCAGCCCCAGCATTTT. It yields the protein CASSLQGYSNQPQHF.

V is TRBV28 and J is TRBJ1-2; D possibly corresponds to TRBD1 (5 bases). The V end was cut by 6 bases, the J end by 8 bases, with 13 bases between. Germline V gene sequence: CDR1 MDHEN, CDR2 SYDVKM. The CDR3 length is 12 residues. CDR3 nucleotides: TGTGCCAGCAGGGGACCCAAAGAGGGCTACACCTTC. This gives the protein CASRGPKEGYTF.

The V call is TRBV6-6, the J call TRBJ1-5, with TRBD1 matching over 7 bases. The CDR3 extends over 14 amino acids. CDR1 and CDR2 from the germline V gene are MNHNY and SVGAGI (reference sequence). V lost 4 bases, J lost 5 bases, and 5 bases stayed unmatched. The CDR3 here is CASSSWDSYQPQHF. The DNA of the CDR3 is TGTGCCAGCAGTTCTTGGGACAGTTATCAGCCCCAGCATTTT.

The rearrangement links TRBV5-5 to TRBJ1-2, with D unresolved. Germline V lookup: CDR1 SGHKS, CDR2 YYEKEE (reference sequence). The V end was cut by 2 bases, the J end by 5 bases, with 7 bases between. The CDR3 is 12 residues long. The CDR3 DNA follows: TGTGCCAGCAGCTTACCACAGTATGGCTACACCTTC. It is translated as CASSLPQYGYTF.

CDR3 nucleotides: TGTGCCAGCCCGGGACAGGGCCCGGGGACCCAGTACTTC. Its protein is CASPGQGPGTQYF. The V gene is TRBV27, the J gene TRBJ2-5, with 9 bases identical to TRBD1. This CDR3 spans 13 amino acids. V dropped 8 bases and J dropped 7; count of bases not matched to a gene: 8. CDR1 MNHEY and CDR2 SMNVEV come from the germline V gene (reference sequence).

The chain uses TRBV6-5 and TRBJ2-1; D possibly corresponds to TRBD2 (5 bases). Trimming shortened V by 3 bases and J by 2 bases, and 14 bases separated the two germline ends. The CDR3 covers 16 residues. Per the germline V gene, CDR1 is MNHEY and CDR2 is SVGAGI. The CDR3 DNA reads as TGTGCCAGCAGTTATAGCGTCCTAGTTACCTACAATGAGCAGTTCTTC. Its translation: CASSYSVLVTYNEQFF.

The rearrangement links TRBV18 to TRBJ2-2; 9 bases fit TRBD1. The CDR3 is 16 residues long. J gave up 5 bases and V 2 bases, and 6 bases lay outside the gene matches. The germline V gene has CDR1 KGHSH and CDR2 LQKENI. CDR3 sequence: CASSPVTGGATGELFF. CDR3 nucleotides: TGTGCCAGCTCACCAGTCACAGGGGGCGCGACCGGGGAGCTGTTTTTT.

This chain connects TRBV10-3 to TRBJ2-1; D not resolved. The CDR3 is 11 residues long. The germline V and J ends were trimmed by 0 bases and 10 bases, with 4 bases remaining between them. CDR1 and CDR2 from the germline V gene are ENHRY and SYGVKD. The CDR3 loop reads CAISESGEQFF. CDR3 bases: TGTGCCATCAGTGAGTCAGGGGAGCAGTTCTTC.

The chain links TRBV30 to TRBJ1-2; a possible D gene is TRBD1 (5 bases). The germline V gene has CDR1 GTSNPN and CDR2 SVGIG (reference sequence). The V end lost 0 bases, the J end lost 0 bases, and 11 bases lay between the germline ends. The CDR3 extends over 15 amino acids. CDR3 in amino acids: CAWSVLRGPNYGYTF. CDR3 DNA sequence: TGTGCCTGGAGTGTACTGAGGGGTCCTAACTATGGCTACACCTTC.

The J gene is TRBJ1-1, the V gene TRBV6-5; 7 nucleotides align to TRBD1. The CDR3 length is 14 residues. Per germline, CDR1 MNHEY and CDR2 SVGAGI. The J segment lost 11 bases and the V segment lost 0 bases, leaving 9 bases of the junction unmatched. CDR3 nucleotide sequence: TGTGCCAGCAGTTACTCGTGGGGGACAGAAATGGCTTTCTTT. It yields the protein CASSYSWGTEMAFF.

The CDR3 loop is CASSQAPRASGLYNEQFF. DNA of the CDR3: TGCGCCAGCAGCCAAGCCCCGCGGGCTAGCGGGCTTTACAATGAGCAGTTCTTC. The J gene is TRBJ2-1, the V gene TRBV4-1; 8 bases are shared with TRBD2. The CDR3 has 18 residues. The ends lost 1 base at V and 4 bases at J; junction bases unmatched: 12. From germline, CDR1 is MGHRA and CDR2 YSYEKL.

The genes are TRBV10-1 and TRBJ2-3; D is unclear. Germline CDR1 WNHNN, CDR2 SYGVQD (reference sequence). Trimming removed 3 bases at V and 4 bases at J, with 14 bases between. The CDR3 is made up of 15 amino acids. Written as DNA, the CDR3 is TGCGCCAGCAGTGATAGACCCAGAGCACCAGATACGCAGTATTTT. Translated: CASSDRPRAPDTQYF.

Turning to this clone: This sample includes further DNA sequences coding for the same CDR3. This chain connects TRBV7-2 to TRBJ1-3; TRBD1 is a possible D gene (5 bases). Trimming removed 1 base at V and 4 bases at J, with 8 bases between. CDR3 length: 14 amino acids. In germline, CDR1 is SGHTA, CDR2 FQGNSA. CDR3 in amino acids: CASSLGGSGNTIYF. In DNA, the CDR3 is TGTGCCAGCAGCTTAGGGGGCTCCGGAAACACCATATATTTT.

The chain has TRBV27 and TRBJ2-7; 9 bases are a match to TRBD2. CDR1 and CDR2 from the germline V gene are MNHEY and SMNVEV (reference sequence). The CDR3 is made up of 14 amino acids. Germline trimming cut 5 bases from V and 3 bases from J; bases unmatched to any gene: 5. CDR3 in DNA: TGTGCCAGCAGTCCCAGACTAGCGGACTACGAGCAGTACTTC. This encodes CASSPRLADYEQYF.

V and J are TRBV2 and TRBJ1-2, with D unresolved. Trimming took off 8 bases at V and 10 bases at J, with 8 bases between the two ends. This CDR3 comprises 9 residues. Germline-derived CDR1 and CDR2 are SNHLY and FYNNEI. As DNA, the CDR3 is TGTGCCAGCGGGCCCCCCTACACCTTC. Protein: CASGPPYTF.

The CDR3 coding sequence is TGTGCCAGCAGCCATCTTAAGGGGACTGATTCCTACGAGCAGTACTTC. Translated, it gives CASSHLKGTDSYEQYF. This chain links TRBV11-2 with TRBJ2-7, with D perhaps matching TRBD2 (6 bases). V was cut by 5 bases and J by 1 base, with 18 bases left in between. CDR3 size: 16 residues. From germline, CDR1 is SGHAT and CDR2 FQNNGV.

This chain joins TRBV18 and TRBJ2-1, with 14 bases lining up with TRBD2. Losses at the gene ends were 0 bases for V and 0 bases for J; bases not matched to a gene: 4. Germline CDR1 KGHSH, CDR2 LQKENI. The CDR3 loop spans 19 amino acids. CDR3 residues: CASSPPGTSGGSSYNEQFF. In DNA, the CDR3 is TGTGCCAGCTCACCACCGGGGACTAGCGGGGGCAGCTCCTACAATGAGCAGTTCTTC.

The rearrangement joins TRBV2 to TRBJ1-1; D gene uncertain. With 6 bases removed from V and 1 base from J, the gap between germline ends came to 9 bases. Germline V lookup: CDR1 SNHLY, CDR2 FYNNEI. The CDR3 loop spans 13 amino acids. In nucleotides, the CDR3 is TGTGCCAGCAGGAAACTACAGAACACTGAAGCTTTCTTT. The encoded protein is CASRKLQNTEAFF.